A selection of T cell receptor beta chains follows, all from one sample in a study of blood T cells in healthy people across ages. TCRdb re-called the 5' RACE reads through MiXCR, storing one row per CDR3 protein. The data hold under 1 million distinct CDR3 sequences, with around 45% observed a single time. The sequenced sample consisted of blood. All receptors derive from a man aged 55 to 70 in good health. Each CDR3 is given with its conserved first and last residue. The D gene is left open where the match is weak. The size of a clone is reported for some rows only, either as once, few or many, or as a class for expanded clones.

CDR3 protein	CDR3 DNA	V gene	clone size	D gene	CDR3 length	J gene
CASSIDPGQGNYGYTF	TGTGCCAGCAGCATTGACCCGGGACAGGGGAACTATGGCTACACCTTC	TRBV5-4	few	TRBD1	16	TRBJ1-2
CAGSYSGQPAKLFF	TGTGCCGGCAGTTACTCTGGACAGCCTGCAAAACTGTTTTTT	TRBV6-6	once	NA	14	TRBJ1-4
CASSLGGGYNTGELFF	TGTGCCAGCAGCTTAGGAGGAGGGTACAACACCGGGGAGCTGTTTTTT	TRBV11-2	few	NA	16	TRBJ2-2
CASSQVSFAGGITGELFF	TGTGCCAGCAGCCAAGTTTCGTTTGCAGGGGGCATCACCGGGGAGCTGTTTTTT	TRBV4-2	NA	TRBD1	18	TRBJ2-2
CASSYQDRCTDTQYF	TGTGCCAGCAGTTACCAGGACAGGTGCACAGATACGCAGTATTTT	TRBV6-2/TRBV6-3	NA	TRBD1	15	TRBJ2-3
CASKGAGGELFF	TGCGCCAGCAAGGGGGCTGGCGGGGAGCTGTTTTTT	TRBV10-1	NA	TRBD1	12	TRBJ2-2
CASSAYRTGLPGANVLTF	TGTGCCAGCAGTGCTTACAGGACCGGTCTGCCTGGGGCCAACGTCCTGACTTTC	TRBV6-1	once	NA	18	TRBJ2-6
CASSFEGQGNQPQHF	TGTGCCAGCAGCTTTGAAGGACAGGGCAATCAGCCCCAGCATTTT	TRBV7-9	NA	TRBD1	15	TRBJ1-5
CASSLSTGIVSGSPLHF	TGTGCCAGCAGCTTATCAACAGGGATCGTATCGGGTTCACCCCTCCACTTT	TRBV7-8	NA	NA	17	TRBJ1-6
CTTSEYPGQGNQETQYF	TGTACCACCAGTGAGTATCCGGGACAGGGGAACCAAGAGACCCAGTACTTC	TRBV24-1	NA	TRBD1	17	TRBJ2-5
CASRENGGSSYNEQFF	TGTGCCAGCAGGGAAAACGGGGGAAGCTCCTACAATGAGCAGTTCTTC	TRBV7-8	few	NA	16	TRBJ2-1
CASSANRGGYTF	TGTGCCAGCAGCGCAAACAGGGGTGGCTACACCTTC	TRBV7-8	NA	TRBD1	12	TRBJ1-2
CASSLTLAGPSTDTQYF	TGTGCCAGCAGCTTAACGCTAGCGGGGCCAAGCACAGATACGCAGTATTTT	TRBV7-6	NA	TRBD2	17	TRBJ2-3
CASSETGVLGETQYF	TGTGCCAGCTCTGAGACAGGGGTTTTAGGAGAGACCCAGTACTTC	TRBV18	NA	TRBD1	15	TRBJ2-5
CSARQPSLQPQHF	TGCAGTGCTAGACAGCCCTCTCTCCAGCCCCAGCATTTT	TRBV20-1	NA	NA	13	TRBJ1-5
CASSPYGVGNEQYF	TGTGCCAGCAGCCCGTACGGGGTGGGCAACGAGCAGTACTTC	TRBV5-6	NA	NA	14	TRBJ2-7
CASDAHQGGISSYEQYF	TGTGCCAGCGATGCCCACCAGGGGGGGATTTCGTCCTACGAGCAGTACTTC	TRBV6-2/TRBV6-3	few	NA	17	TRBJ2-7
CASSYARQSMAYEQYF	TGTGCCAGCAGTTACGCTCGACAGTCTATGGCCTACGAGCAGTACTTC	TRBV6-2/TRBV6-3	NA	NA	16	TRBJ2-7
CASSQDRLAGDYNEQFF	TGCGCCAGCAGCCAAGATCGGCTAGCGGGGGATTACAATGAGCAGTTCTTC	TRBV4-3	few	TRBD2	17	TRBJ2-1
CASSFGEYTEAFF	TGTGCCAGCAGCTTCGGGGAGTACACTGAAGCTTTCTTT	TRBV7-9	once	NA	13	TRBJ1-1
CASSFGYSSYEQYF	TGTGCCAGCAGCTTCGGATACAGCTCCTACGAGCAGTACTTC	TRBV9	NA	NA	14	TRBJ2-7
CASAYGGSESYEQYF	TGTGCCAGCGCCTATGGAGGGTCCGAGTCCTACGAGCAGTACTTC	TRBV27	NA	NA	15	TRBJ2-7
CACSPGGGANYGYTF	TGTGCCTGCAGCCCTGGGGGGGGCGCTAACTATGGCTACACCTTC	TRBV7-2	once	NA	15	TRBJ1-2
CASSYNPWYSGHNEQFF	TGTGCCAGCAGTTACAACCCCTGGTATAGCGGACACAATGAGCAGTTCTTC	TRBV6-2/TRBV6-3	few	NA	17	TRBJ2-1
CASSEIGQKYGYTF	TGTGCCAGCAGTGAAATCGGACAGAAATATGGCTACACCTTC	TRBV6-1	few	NA	14	TRBJ1-2
CATPYPGQSYEQYF	TGCGCCACCCCGTATCCGGGACAGAGCTACGAGCAGTACTTC	TRBV5-1	NA	TRBD1	14	TRBJ2-7
CASGLAGGSDTQYF	TGTGCCTCGGGACTAGCGGGGGGTTCGGATACGCAGTATTTT	TRBV10-3	NA	TRBD2	14	TRBJ2-3
CASSLGGHSGANVLTF	TGCGCCAGCAGCTTGGGGGGACACTCTGGGGCCAACGTCCTGACTTTC	TRBV5-1	NA	NA	16	TRBJ2-6
CASSQKSLGTELWNGYTF	TGCGCCAGCAGCCAAAAATCACTAGGGACTGAGCTATGGAACGGCTACACCTTC	TRBV4-1	NA	NA	18	TRBJ1-2
CASSPLGTGGNVITEAFF	TGCGCCAGCAGCCCCCTGGGGACAGGGGGTAATGTGATCACTGAAGCTTTCTTT	TRBV5-1	NA	TRBD1	18	TRBJ1-1
CASSAGPSTDTQYF	TGTGCCAGCAGCGCGGGGCCTAGCACAGATACGCAGTATTTT	TRBV5-6	NA	NA	14	TRBJ2-3
CSARNRRIPNQPQHF	TGCAGTGCCAGGAATAGACGGATTCCTAATCAGCCCCAGCATTTT	TRBV20-1	NA	NA	15	TRBJ1-5
CASSGGNVDTQYF	TGTGCCAGCAGTGGGGGTAATGTGGATACGCAGTATTTT	TRBV25-1	once	NA	13	TRBJ2-3
CASSLAGGWADTQYF	TGTGCCAGCAGCTTAGCGGGGGGTTGGGCAGATACGCAGTATTTT	TRBV7-3	many	TRBD2	15	TRBJ2-3
CASSLAIGVAKNIQYF	TGTGCCAGCAGCTTAGCCATCGGGGTAGCCAAAAACATTCAGTACTTC	TRBV11-3	NA	NA	16	TRBJ2-4
CASSLALNEDIQYF	TGTGCCAGCAGTTTAGCCCTTAACGAGGACATTCAGTACTTC	TRBV12-3/TRBV12-4	few	NA	14	TRBJ2-4
CASSLGQGGAYEQYF	TGTGCCAGCAGCTTAGGACAGGGGGGCGCCTACGAGCAGTACTTC	TRBV7-2	few	TRBD1	15	TRBJ2-7
CSARDLPGSGAPQFF	TGCAGTGCTAGAGATTTGCCTGGGAGCGGGGCGCCCCAGTTCTTC	TRBV20-1	NA	TRBD2	15	TRBJ2-1
CASSQEGAAGGFEQFF	TGCGCTAGCAGCCAAGAAGGGGCAGCGGGGGGTTTTGAGCAGTTCTTC	TRBV4-3	NA	TRBD2	16	TRBJ2-1
CASSQEATGVGYEQYF	TGCGCCAGCAGCCAAGAAGCGACAGGGGTTGGGTACGAGCAGTACTTC	TRBV4-3	few	TRBD1	16	TRBJ2-7
CASSSPTLRTEYEQYF	TGTGCCAGCAGCTCCCCAACCTTAAGGACCGAATACGAGCAGTACTTC	TRBV7-8	few	NA	16	TRBJ2-7
CASSMTAGRRNSPLHF	TGTGCCAGCAGCATGACAGCCGGGAGGAGAAATTCACCCCTCCACTTT	TRBV27	few	NA	16	TRBJ1-6
CAISDRVTENYGYTF	TGTGCCATCAGTGATAGGGTAACGGAGAACTATGGCTACACCTTC	TRBV10-3	few	NA	15	TRBJ1-2
CASRDSHRGEQFF	TGCGCCAGCAGGGATAGCCATCGGGGTGAGCAGTTCTTC	TRBV10-2	NA	NA	13	TRBJ2-1
CASSTWTRSTDTQYF	TGTGCCAGCTCTACCTGGACGAGAAGCACAGATACGCAGTATTTT	TRBV6-6	NA	NA	15	TRBJ2-3
CATSPTGSGFTEAFF	TGTGCCACCAGTCCCACGGGCAGCGGGTTCACTGAAGCTTTCTTT	TRBV24-1	NA	NA	15	TRBJ1-1
CATSRERVPYGYTF	TGTGCCACCAGCAGAGAGCGGGTCCCCTATGGCTACACCTTC	TRBV15	NA	NA	14	TRBJ1-2
CASSTLAGVTYEQYF	TGTGCCAGCAGCACTCTAGCGGGGGTAACCTACGAGCAGTACTTC	TRBV11-2	NA	TRBD2	15	TRBJ2-7
CASSLNVGEQFF	TGTGCCAGCAGTCTAAATGTTGGTGAGCAGTTCTTC	TRBV28	NA	NA	12	TRBJ2-1
CASSQEGGGLDEQYF	TGTGCCAGCAGCCAAGAGGGGGGGGGGCTCGACGAGCAGTACTTC	TRBV3-1	NA	NA	15	TRBJ2-7
CASSSRQGANGYTF	TGTGCCAGCAGTTCTAGACAGGGGGCTAATGGCTACACCTTC	TRBV12-3/TRBV12-4	NA	TRBD1	14	TRBJ1-2
CASSQARTSVSDTQYF	TGCGCCAGCAGCCAAGCTCGGACTAGCGTGTCAGATACGCAGTATTTT	TRBV4-3	few	TRBD2	16	TRBJ2-3
CASSFQGLSYNEQYF	TGCGCCAGCAGCTTTCAGGGGCTCTCCTACAATGAGCAGTACTTC	TRBV5-1	NA	NA	15	TRBJ2-7
CASSPTSGVPSSYNEQFF	TGTGCCAGCAGCCCGACTAGCGGGGTGCCTAGCTCCTACAATGAGCAGTTCTTC	TRBV7-2	few	TRBD2	18	TRBJ2-1
CASSAGAKTEAFF	TGCGCCAGCAGTGCAGGGGCGAAAACTGAAGCTTTCTTT	TRBV10-1	NA	NA	13	TRBJ1-1
CASSYSRDRGSREQFF	TGTGCCAGCAGTTACTCCCGGGACAGGGGATCTCGCGAGCAGTTCTTC	TRBV6-2/TRBV6-3	NA	TRBD1	16	TRBJ2-1
CAWSVGFDTDTQYF	TGTGCCTGGAGTGTAGGGTTCGACACAGATACGCAGTATTTT	TRBV30	NA	NA	14	TRBJ2-3